Shown below are 27 T cell receptor beta chains from a single sample sequenced in a study of Graves' ophthalmopathy and Graves' hyperthyroidism. CDR3 regions of TCR beta were amplified from RNA transcripts. RT-PCR with HTBI primers came first, then second-round multiplex PCR. TCRdb reprocessed the multiplex PCR reads via MiXCR and lists one record per CDR3 protein. The repertoire consists of about 740,000 distinct CDR3 sequences, with roughly 40% occurring once and the leading ten covering 35% to 55%. The sequencing sample was made of peripheral blood. These receptors came from an adult man with Graves' ophthalmopathy.

This rearrangement joins TRBV29-1 to TRBJ1-1; the D is unclear. Germline V gene lookup returns CDR1 SQVTM and CDR2 ANQGSEA. V was trimmed by 1 base and J by 4 bases, leaving 10 bases between them. The CDR3 extends over 13 amino acids. As DNA, the CDR3 is TGCAGCGTTGAAGGGGAGTTGGGCACTGAAGCTTTCTTT. This sequence encodes CSVEGELGTEAFF.

This clonotype was detected a few times. This chain uses TRBV29-1 with TRBJ2-3; perhaps TRBD1 as D (5 bases). Trimming shortened V by 6 bases and J by 4 bases, and 17 bases separated the two germline ends. CDR3 length: 14 amino acids. Germline V gene data show CDR1 as SQVTM and CDR2 as ANQGSEA. As DNA, the CDR3 is TGCAGCGTCGAGCAGGGCATTCATTCAGATACGCAGTATTTT. Protein: CSVEQGIHSDTQYF.

A single count supports this clonotype. The chain combines TRBV10-3 with TRBJ2-5; weak D call: TRBD2 (5 bases). Trimming took off 10 bases at V and 5 bases at J, with 11 bases between the two ends. In germline, CDR1 is ENHRY, CDR2 SYGVKD. This CDR3 contains 11 residues. The CDR3 DNA is TGTGCCACACGGAGAGGGGAGACCCAGTACTTC. This codes for CATRRGETQYF.

The genes are TRBV2 and TRBJ1-4; 9 positions agree with TRBD1. Per the germline V gene, CDR1 is SNHLY and CDR2 is FYNNEI. The trim removed 7 bases at V and 5 bases at J, leaving 5 bases unmatched. The CDR3 contains 14 residues. DNA of the CDR3: TGTGCCAGCACCCCCGACAGGGGGAATGAAAAACTGTTTTTT. Translating it yields CASTPDRGNEKLFF.

This chain connects TRBV29-1 to TRBJ1-2, with 8 bases aligning to TRBD1. The CDR3 has 13 residues. In germline, CDR1 is SQVTM, CDR2 ANQGSEA. The V gene end was trimmed by 6 bases and the J gene end by 7 bases; junction bases not matched to a gene: 10. CDR3 protein: CSVTGQGRVGYTF. The CDR3, as DNA: TGCAGCGTGACCGGACAGGGACGGGTTGGCTACACCTTC.

Notes on this clonotype: At one end the junction does not follow the germline gene, possibly because of a read error. The chain employs TRBV19 and TRBJ1-1, with D possibly being TRBD1 (5 bases). From germline, CDR1 is LNHDA and CDR2 SQIVND (reference sequence). The CDR3 contains 14 residues. The CDR3 loop reads CATSQGTGNTEAFF. As DNA, the CDR3 is TGCGCCACCAGCCAAGGAACAGGGAACACTGAAGCTTTCTTT.

This clonotype was detected only a few times. This chain links TRBV12-3 or TRBV12-4 with TRBJ1-3, with no clear D. The CDR3 is 16 amino acids. Deletions cut 4 bases from V and 1 base from J, with 14 bases between. The CDR3 nucleotides are TGTGCCAGCAGTTACCTAGGACCACCGTCTGGAAACACCATATATTTT. Translating gives CASSYLGPPSGNTIYF.

The V gene is TRBV6-5, the J gene TRBJ1-1; TRBD1 matches 7 bases. The ends lost 5 bases at V and 6 bases at J; junction bases unmatched: 9. Looked up from germline, CDR1 is MNHEY and CDR2 is SVGAGI. This CDR3 contains 14 residues. This CDR3 is CASSDTGVVSEAFF. In DNA form, the CDR3 reads TGTGCCAGCAGTGACACAGGGGTAGTTTCTGAAGCTTTCTTT.

In this sample, this clonotype turned up a few times. The chain recombines TRBV11-2 with TRBJ2-7; possibly TRBD1 for D (6 bases). This CDR3 spans 16 amino acids. Germline CDR1 is SGHAT and CDR2 is FQNNGV. V gave up 8 bases and J gave up 3 bases, with 23 bases separating them. The CDR3 here is CASGSSRGRSVYEQYF. Written as DNA, the CDR3 is TGTGCCAGCGGATCCAGCAGGGGTAGGTCGGTCTACGAGCAGTACTTC.

The rearrangement links TRBV5-1 to TRBJ2-7; TRBD1 agrees at 7 bases. The V segment lost 3 bases and the J segment 2 bases; nucleotides outside the gene matches: 8. CDR1 SGHRS and CDR2 YFSETQ come from the germline V gene. This CDR3 region has 15 residues. In nucleotides, the CDR3 is TGCGCCAGCAGCTGGACCGGGACAGCAGCCTACGAGCAGTACTTC. Its translation: CASSWTGTAAYEQYF.

This clonotype ranks as medium-sized. The chain links TRBV10-3 to TRBJ1-3; possible D gene TRBD1, 6 bases. V was shortened by 7 bases and J by 2 bases, with 12 bases between the two germline ends. Germline V gene lookup returns CDR1 ENHRY and CDR2 SYGVKD. The CDR3 has 14 residues. Written as DNA, the CDR3 is TGTGCCATCACTGGGACAAAGACTGGAAACACCATATATTTT. This translates into CAITGTKTGNTIYF.

This clonotype occurred once. J is TRBJ1-5 and V is TRBV10-3; TRBD1 matches at 9 bases. This CDR3 region has 15 residues. In germline, CDR1 is ENHRY, CDR2 SYGVKD. Trimming removed 3 bases from V and 11 bases from J; junction bases left unmatched: 11. Here the CDR3 reads CAISDRGQGQETQHF. DNA of the CDR3: TGTGCCATCAGTGATAGGGGACAGGGCCAAGAGACCCAGCATTTT.

This clonotype was seen only a few times. The chain links TRBV19 to TRBJ2-2; D not resolved. Germline V gene lookup returns CDR1 LNHDA and CDR2 SQIVND (reference sequence). Trimming pared 3 bases from V and 2 bases from J, leaving 7 bases between. The CDR3 is made up of 14 amino acids. The CDR3 DNA reads as TGTGCCAGTAGTATGGGCTTAAACACCGGGGAGCTGTTTTTT. Protein sequence: CASSMGLNTGELFF.

This clonotype showed up just a few times. A read error may produce the germline difference seen at one junction end. The gene calls are TRBV24-1 and TRBJ1-5; 12 nucleotides line up with TRBD1. The germline CDR1 and CDR2 sequences are KGHDR and SFDVKD. The CDR3 runs 16 residues. The CDR3 region has the DNA TGTGCCAGCAGTGAATTCGGGACAGGGGGCGATCAGCCCCAGCATTTT. Residues: CASSEFGTGGDQPQHF.

The gene calls are TRBV20-1 and TRBJ2-7; D might be TRBD2 (6 bases). This CDR3 has 16 residues. The V end lost 5 bases, the J end lost 0 bases, and 20 bases lay between the germline ends. Germline CDR1 is DFQATT and CDR2 is SNEGSKA (reference sequence). CDR3 protein: CSAVRAGTLSSYEQYF. CDR3 bases: TGCAGTGCTGTTCGCGCGGGGACCCTTAGCTCCTACGAGCAGTACTTC.

With respect to this clonotype: A much larger clone is a single base away; this may be a read error. V usage is TRBV19 and J usage is TRBJ2-7; the match to TRBD1 covers 12 bases. Germline CDR1 is LNHDA and CDR2 is SQIVND (reference sequence). The CDR3 loop spans 16 amino acids. For the CDR3, the DNA is TGTGCCAGTAGTCCCGGGACAGGGGGCCACTCCTACGAGCGGTACTTC. Translating it yields CASSPGTGGHSYERYF.

The chain is built from TRBV4-2 and TRBJ2-5, with D possibly TRBD1 on 6 matching bases. The length of the CDR3 is 15 residues. Trimming pared 5 bases from V and 1 base from J, leaving 14 bases between. In germline, CDR1 is LGHNA, CDR2 YNFKEQ. CDR3: CASSSPGHPQETQYF. CDR3 coding DNA: TGTGCCAGCAGCTCTCCGGGACACCCCCAAGAGACCCAGTACTTC.

The J gene is TRBJ1-2, the V gene TRBV10-3; 9 bases agree with TRBD1. Germline loops: CDR1 ENHRY, CDR2 SYGVKD. V lost 10 bases and J lost 8; bases outside the gene matches: 5. The CDR3 has 11 amino acids. The chain's CDR3 is CASGDRAGYTF. The CDR3 bases are TGTGCCAGCGGGGACAGGGCCGGCTACACCTTC.

In its sample, this clonotype was seen a few times. Germline is not matched at one junction end, which may reflect a read error. The genes are TRBV7-8 and TRBJ2-5; 8 positions agree with TRBD2. Germline-derived CDR1 and CDR2 are SGHVS and FQNEAQ. This CDR3 region has 14 residues. The CDR3, as DNA: TGTGCCAGCAGCTTAGTAGCGGGGCAAGGGACCCAGTACTTC. The encoded protein is CASSLVAGQGTQYF.

This chain connects TRBV2 to TRBJ1-5, with D tentatively TRBD1 (5 bases). The CDR3 extends over 15 amino acids. Germline V CDR1 and CDR2: SNHLY, FYNNEI. Trimming took 5 bases from V and 3 from J, leaving 14 bases between them. This chain's CDR3 is CASSLYGAYNQPQHF. Written as DNA, the CDR3 is TGTGCCAGCAGTTTATACGGGGCCTACAATCAGCCCCAGCATTTT. Looking up the rest from reference TRBV2 and TRBJ1-5 gives the full variable domain: EPEVTQTPSHQVTQMGQEVILRCVPISNHLYFYWYRQILGQKVEFLVSFYNNEISEKSEIFDDQFSVERPDGSNFTLKIRSTKLEDSAMYFCASSLYGAYNQPQHFGDGTRLSIL.

This clonotype was detected many times. V and J are TRBV20-1 and TRBJ2-7; D ambiguous. V was clipped by 0 bases and J by 9 bases, with 12 bases between them. CDR1 and CDR2 (germline): DFQATT, SNEGSKA (reference sequence). The CDR3 extends over 12 amino acids. In nucleotides, the CDR3 is TGCAGTGCTAGAGAGGGCGGCCGCGGGCAGTACTTC. The encoded protein is CSAREGGRGQYF.

CDR3: CATSRGDSGTDTQYF. The CDR3 DNA reads as TGTGCCACCAGCAGAGGGGACTCAGGCACAGATACGCAGTATTTT. This chain joins TRBV15 and TRBJ2-3; possibly TRBD2 for D (6 bases). The CDR3 spans 15 residues. The V and J ends lost 1 base and 1 base respectively, with 9 bases between them. Germline V gene data show CDR1 as LNHNV and CDR2 as YYDKDF (reference sequence).

CDR3 region: CSVEQGGAEAFF. CDR3 nucleotides: TGCAGCGTTGAACAGGGAGGGGCTGAAGCTTTCTTT. This chain connects TRBV29-1 to TRBJ1-1; D possibly corresponds to TRBD1 (5 bases). Germline V gene lookup returns CDR1 SQVTM and CDR2 ANQGSEA. V dropped 2 bases and J dropped 6 bases, with 10 bases sitting between them. The CDR3 covers 12 residues.

Notes on this clonotype: This may stem from a read error, because a much larger clone lies one nucleotide away. The chain has TRBV7-9 and TRBJ2-7; D is ambiguous. The germline V gene encodes CDR1 SEHNR and CDR2 FQNEAQ (reference sequence). The CDR3 is 13 amino acids. The DNA of the CDR3 is TGTGCCAGCAGACTTCCAGAGAGTTACGAGCAGCACTTC. This encodes CASRLPESYEQHF.

The sample holds many counts of this clonotype. The chain is built from TRBV10-3 and TRBJ2-6; possible D gene TRBD2, 5 bases. The V and J ends lost 9 bases and 0 bases respectively, with 18 bases between them. Germline V gene sequence: CDR1 ENHRY, CDR2 SYGVKD. This CDR3 region has 17 residues. The CDR3 coding sequence is TGTGCCATTCGGGCCGGGAACCACTTCTCTGGGGCCAACGTCCTGACTTTC. This codes for CAIRAGNHFSGANVLTF.

This clonotype showed up many times. Here the CDR3 reads CASRMNTVQPLHF. The CDR3 DNA is TGTGCCAGCAGGATGAATACGGTTCAACCCCTCCACTTT. J is TRBJ1-6 and V is TRBV6-5; D ambiguous. The CDR3 contains 13 residues. V was clipped by 6 bases and J by 12 bases, with 15 bases between them. The germline CDR1 and CDR2 sequences are MNHEY and SVGAGI.

This rearrangement joins TRBV7-2 to TRBJ2-7; tentative D call: TRBD2 (5 bases). V gave up 1 base and J gave up 3 bases, with 10 bases separating them. The V gene's germline CDR1 is SGHTA and CDR2 FQGNSA. CDR3 length: 14 amino acids. Here the CDR3 DNA reads TGTGCCAGCAGCTTAGGTCCCCGGGGCTACGAGCAGTACTTC. This sequence encodes CASSLGPRGYEQYF.